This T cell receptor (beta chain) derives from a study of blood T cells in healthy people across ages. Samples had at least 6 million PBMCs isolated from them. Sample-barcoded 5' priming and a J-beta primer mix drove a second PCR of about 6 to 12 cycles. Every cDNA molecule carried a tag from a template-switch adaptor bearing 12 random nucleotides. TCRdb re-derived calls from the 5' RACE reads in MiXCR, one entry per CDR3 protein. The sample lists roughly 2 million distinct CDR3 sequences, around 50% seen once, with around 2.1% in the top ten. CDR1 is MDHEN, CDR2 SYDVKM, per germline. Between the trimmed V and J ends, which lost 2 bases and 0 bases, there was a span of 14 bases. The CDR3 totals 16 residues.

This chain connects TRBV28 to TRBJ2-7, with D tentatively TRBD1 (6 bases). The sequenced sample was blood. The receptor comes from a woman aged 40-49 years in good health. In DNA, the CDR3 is TGTGCCAGCAGTTTAGGCACAGGGAGACGCTCCTACGAGCAGTACTTC. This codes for CASSLGTGRRSYEQYF.